The clone carrying this T cell receptor beta chain was seen ten or more times. This sample was included in a study of HIV-infected patients and healthy controls. CDR3 length equals 15 residues. In germline, CDR1 is SGHDN, CDR2 FVKESK. V was clipped by 0 bases and J by 4 bases, with 11 bases between them. cDNA was made from 500 ng RNA using alpha and beta constant primers. Separate chain-specific third strand synthesis with multiplexing indices produced the alpha and beta libraries. One entry per CDR3 protein results from TCRdb running MiXCR on the 5' RACE reads. The sample has over 15,000 distinct CDR3 sequences; roughly a tenth are singletons. All unsorted peripheral T cells were captured because whole blood was used without fractionation.

The chain has TRBV14 and TRBJ2-3; D is perhaps TRBD1 (6 bases). The clonotype originates from an adult in good health. What was sequenced was blood. The CDR3 DNA reads as TGTGCCAGCAGCCAAGACAGGGGCATTTCAGATACGCAGTATTTT. Protein product: CASSQDRGISDTQYF.